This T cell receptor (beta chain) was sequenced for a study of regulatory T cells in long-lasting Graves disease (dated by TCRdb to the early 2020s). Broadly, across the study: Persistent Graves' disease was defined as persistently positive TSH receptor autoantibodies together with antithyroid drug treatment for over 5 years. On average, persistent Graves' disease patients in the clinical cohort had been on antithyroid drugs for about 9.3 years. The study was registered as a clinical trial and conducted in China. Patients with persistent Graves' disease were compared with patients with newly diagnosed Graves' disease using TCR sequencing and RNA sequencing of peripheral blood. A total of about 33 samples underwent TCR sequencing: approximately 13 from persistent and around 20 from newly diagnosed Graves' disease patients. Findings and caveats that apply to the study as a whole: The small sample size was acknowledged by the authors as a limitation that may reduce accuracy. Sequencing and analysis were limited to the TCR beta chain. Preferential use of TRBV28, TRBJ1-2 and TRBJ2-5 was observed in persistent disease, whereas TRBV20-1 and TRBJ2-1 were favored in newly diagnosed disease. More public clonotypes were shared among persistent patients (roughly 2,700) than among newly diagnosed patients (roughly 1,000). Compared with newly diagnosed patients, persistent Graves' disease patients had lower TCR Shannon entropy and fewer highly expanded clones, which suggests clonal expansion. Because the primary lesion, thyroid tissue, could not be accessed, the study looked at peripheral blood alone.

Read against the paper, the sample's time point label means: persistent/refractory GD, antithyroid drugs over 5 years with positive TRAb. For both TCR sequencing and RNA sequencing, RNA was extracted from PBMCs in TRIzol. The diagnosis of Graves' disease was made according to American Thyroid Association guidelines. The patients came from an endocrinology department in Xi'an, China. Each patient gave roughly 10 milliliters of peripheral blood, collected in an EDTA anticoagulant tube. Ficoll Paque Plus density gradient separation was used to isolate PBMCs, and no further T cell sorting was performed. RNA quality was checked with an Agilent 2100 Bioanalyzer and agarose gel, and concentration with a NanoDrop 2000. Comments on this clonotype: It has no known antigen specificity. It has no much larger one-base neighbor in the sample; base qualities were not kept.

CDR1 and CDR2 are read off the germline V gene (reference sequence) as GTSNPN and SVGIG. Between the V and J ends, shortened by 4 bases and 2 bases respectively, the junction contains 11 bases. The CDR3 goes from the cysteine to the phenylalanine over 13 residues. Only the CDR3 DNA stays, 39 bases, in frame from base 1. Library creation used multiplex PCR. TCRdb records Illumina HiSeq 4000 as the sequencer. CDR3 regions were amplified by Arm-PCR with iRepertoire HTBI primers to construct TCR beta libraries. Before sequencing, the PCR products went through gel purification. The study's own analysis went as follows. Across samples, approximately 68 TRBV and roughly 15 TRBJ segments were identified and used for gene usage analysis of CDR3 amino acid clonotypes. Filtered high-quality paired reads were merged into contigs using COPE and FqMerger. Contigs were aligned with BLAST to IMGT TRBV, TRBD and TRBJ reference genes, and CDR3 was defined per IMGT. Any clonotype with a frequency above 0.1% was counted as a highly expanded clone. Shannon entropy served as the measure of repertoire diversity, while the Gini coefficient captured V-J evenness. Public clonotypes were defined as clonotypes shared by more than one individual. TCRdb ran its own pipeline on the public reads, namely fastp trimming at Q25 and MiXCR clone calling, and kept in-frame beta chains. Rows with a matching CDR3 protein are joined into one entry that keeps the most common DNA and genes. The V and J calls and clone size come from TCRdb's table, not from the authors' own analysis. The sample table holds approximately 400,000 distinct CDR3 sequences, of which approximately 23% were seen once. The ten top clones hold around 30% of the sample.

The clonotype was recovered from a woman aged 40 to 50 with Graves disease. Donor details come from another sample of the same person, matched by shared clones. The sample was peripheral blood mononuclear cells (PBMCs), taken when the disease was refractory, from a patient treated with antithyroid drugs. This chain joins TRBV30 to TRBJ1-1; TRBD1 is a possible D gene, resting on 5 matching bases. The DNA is TGTGCCTGGACGAGGGGTATTAACACTGAAGCTTTCTTT. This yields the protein CAWTRGINTEAFF.